The rows below give T cell receptor beta chains drawn from one sample of a study of shared T cell receptors in the human thymus. Libraries were prepared by immunoSEQ multiplex PCR; TCRdb keeps only in-frame clonotypes and omits some of them. The sample has some 700,000 clones; 75% to 90% are singletons. These sequences were also reported in another study, on human thymus T cells.

The sample was thymocytes. These receptors came from a girl under three years old with a congenital heart defect. The CDR3 runs from the conserved cysteine through the conserved F or W. The D gene is left open where the match is weak. Clone size is given for some rows only: seen once, a few or many times, or a class if the clone is expanded.

cdr3_aa: CASGCGQGGLPYGYTF; cdr3_nt: TGTGCCAGCGGTTGCGGACAGGGCGGACTCCCCTATGGCTACACCTTC; clone_size: NA; j_call: TRBJ1-2; v_call: TRBV7-9; d_call: TRBD1
cdr3_aa: CASSGYRGQPQHF; cdr3_nt: TGTGCCAGCAGTGGATACCGGGGTCAGCCCCAGCATTTT; clone_size: NA; j_call: TRBJ1-5; v_call: TRBV2; d_call: NA
cdr3_aa: CASSLEGAREKLFF; cdr3_nt: TGTGCCAGCAGTTTAGAGGGGGCTCGGGAAAAACTGTTTTTT; clone_size: NA; j_call: TRBJ1-4; v_call: TRBV28; d_call: TRBD1
cdr3_aa: CASKLTDNQPQHF; cdr3_nt: TGTGCCAGTAAGTTAACAGACAATCAGCCCCAGCATTTT; clone_size: few; j_call: TRBJ1-5; v_call: TRBV19; d_call: NA
cdr3_aa: CASSLGERTGSDTGANVLTF; cdr3_nt: TGTGCCAGCAGCTTGGGGGAGCGGACAGGGTCTGACACTGGGGCCAACGTCCTGACTTTC; clone_size: NA; j_call: TRBJ2-6; v_call: TRBV5-5; d_call: TRBD1
cdr3_aa: CATYRGIGGNTIYF; cdr3_nt: TGTGCCACCTACAGGGGAATCGGTGGAAACACCATATATTTT; clone_size: NA; j_call: TRBJ1-3; v_call: TRBV6-1; d_call: TRBD1
cdr3_aa: CASSSDRSNSPLHF; cdr3_nt: TGTGCCAGCAGTTCCGACAGGTCTAATTCACCCCTCCACTTT; clone_size: once; j_call: TRBJ1-6; v_call: TRBV6-5; d_call: NA
cdr3_aa: CASSSGLAGFPYNEQFF; cdr3_nt: TGTGCCAGCAGCTCAGGACTAGCGGGGTTCCCCTACAATGAGCAGTTCTTC; clone_size: NA; j_call: TRBJ2-1; v_call: TRBV7-6; d_call: TRBD2
cdr3_aa: CASSVSGNKTPAEAFF; cdr3_nt: TGTGCCAGCAGCGTTTCAGGGAATAAGACTCCTGCCGAAGCTTTCTTT; clone_size: NA; j_call: TRBJ1-1; v_call: TRBV9; d_call: NA
cdr3_aa: CASSLLCRQGLPSYEQYF; cdr3_nt: TGTGCCAGCAGTTTATTATGTCGGCAGGGGCTTCCCTCCTACGAGCAGTACTTC; clone_size: NA; j_call: TRBJ2-7; v_call: TRBV28; d_call: NA
cdr3_aa: CASRAWTGAYEQYF; cdr3_nt: TGTGCCAGCAGAGCTTGGACAGGTGCCTACGAGCAGTACTTC; clone_size: NA; j_call: TRBJ2-7; v_call: TRBV27; d_call: TRBD1
cdr3_aa: CASSERDILSAFF; cdr3_nt: TGCGCCAGCAGTGAGAGGGACATTCTGAGTGCTTTCTTT; clone_size: NA; j_call: TRBJ1-1; v_call: TRBV10-1; d_call: NA
cdr3_aa: CASSQDRIRTSGAGEQYF; cdr3_nt: TGCGCCAGCAGCCAAGATAGAATTAGGACTAGCGGGGCTGGTGAGCAGTACTTC; clone_size: few; j_call: TRBJ2-7; v_call: TRBV4-3; d_call: TRBD2
cdr3_aa: CASSVRGRIMNTEAFF; cdr3_nt: TGTGCCAGCAGTGTCAGGGGGCGGATCATGAACACTGAAGCTTTCTTT; clone_size: NA; j_call: TRBJ1-1; v_call: TRBV28; d_call: TRBD1
cdr3_aa: CASSPRDRGSYNEQFF; cdr3_nt: TGCGCCAGCAGCCCAAGGGACAGAGGGTCTTACAATGAGCAGTTCTTC; clone_size: NA; j_call: TRBJ2-1; v_call: TRBV5-1; d_call: TRBD1
cdr3_aa: CASSLQGAKTLGEQYF; cdr3_nt: TGCGCCAGCAGCCTACAGGGGGCAAAAACCCTGGGGGAGCAGTACTTC; clone_size: once; j_call: TRBJ2-7; v_call: TRBV4-1; d_call: TRBD1
cdr3_aa: CASSAAGDEQYF; cdr3_nt: TGTGCCAGCAGCGCGGCGGGGGACGAGCAGTACTTC; clone_size: NA; j_call: TRBJ2-7; v_call: TRBV6-1; d_call: TRBD2
cdr3_aa: CASSLGQVKSYGYTF; cdr3_nt: TGTGCCAGCAGCTTAGGACAGGTGAAATCCTATGGCTACACCTTC; clone_size: NA; j_call: TRBJ1-2; v_call: TRBV7-2; d_call: NA
cdr3_aa: CASSRQGMTNTGELFF; cdr3_nt: TGTGCCAGCAGCCGACAGGGGATGACGAACACCGGGGAGCTGTTTTTT; clone_size: NA; j_call: TRBJ2-2; v_call: TRBV7-3; d_call: TRBD1
cdr3_aa: CSVDREQFF; cdr3_nt: TGCAGCGTTGACAGGGAGCAGTTCTTC; clone_size: NA; j_call: TRBJ2-1; v_call: TRBV29-1; d_call: NA